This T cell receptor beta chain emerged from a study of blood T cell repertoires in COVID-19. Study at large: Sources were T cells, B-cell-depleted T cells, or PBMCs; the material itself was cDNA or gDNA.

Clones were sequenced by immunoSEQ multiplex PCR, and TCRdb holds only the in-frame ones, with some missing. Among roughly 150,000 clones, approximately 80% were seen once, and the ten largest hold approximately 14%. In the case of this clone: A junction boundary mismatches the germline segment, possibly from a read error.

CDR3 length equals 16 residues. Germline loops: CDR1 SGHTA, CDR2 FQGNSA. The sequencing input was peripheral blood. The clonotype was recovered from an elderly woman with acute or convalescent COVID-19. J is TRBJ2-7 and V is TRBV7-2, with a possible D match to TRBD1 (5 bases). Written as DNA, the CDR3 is TGTGCCAGCAGCTTAGTGGCCGACCCCAAACAGGATAAGATGGACTTC. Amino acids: CASSLVADPKQDKMDF. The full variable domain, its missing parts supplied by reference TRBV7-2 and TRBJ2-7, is GAGVSQSPSNKVTEKGKDVELRCDPISGHTALYWYRQSLGQGLEFLIYFQGNSAPDKSGLPSDRFSAERTGGSVSTLTIQRTQQEDSAVYLCASSLVADPKQDKMDFGPGTRLTVT.